The clone carrying this T cell receptor beta chain was detected only a few times. The data were obtained in a study of cytomegalovirus exposure and HLA in healthy donors. Deletions cut 6 bases from V and 11 bases from J, with 14 bases between. The length of the CDR3 is 12 residues. The V gene's germline CDR1 is MDHEN and CDR2 SYDVKM. TCRdb keeps only in-frame clones here, not all; method: immunoSEQ multiplex PCR. Of roughly 300,000 clones listed, 80% to 90% are singletons. This clonotype originated in a woman under 30 in good health and CMV-seronegative. This sequence joins TRBV28 and TRBJ1-5, with D perhaps matching TRBD1 (6 bases). Sequenced input: PBMCs. CDR3 nucleotide sequence: TGTGCCAGCAGACTACAGGGTCTGGCCCAGCATTTT. It specifies CASRLQGLAQHF.